The T cell receptor beta chain described here comes from a study of shared clonotypes between healthy human individuals. This clone showed up just once. One end of the junction varies from germline; a read error may be responsible. This CDR3 has 14 residues. Per germline, CDR1 SEHNR and CDR2 FQNEAQ (reference sequence). Generated by immunoSEQ multiplex PCR, the TCRdb table keeps only in-frame clones and is missing some. The repertoire holds around 2,100,000 clones, just under 95% seen once, with around 1.2% in the top ten. CD45RO-negative, CCR7-selected cells formed the naive CD8 fraction, which excluded terminally differentiated effector memory CD45RA+ cells.

Sequences were obtained from naive CD8+ T cells sorted from blood. The source of this sequence is a man between 18 and 29 years old in good health. The chain carries TRBV7-9 and TRBJ2-2; D is perhaps TRBD2 (5 bases). The chain's CDR3 is CASSILVNAGELFF. CDR3 DNA sequence: TGTGCCAGCAGCATACTAGTGAACGCCGGGGAGCTGTTTTTT.